This note documents a single T cell receptor beta chain sequence. No antigen is known for it. This specimen belongs to a study of T cell responses to AZD1222 COVID-19 vaccine. Study-level findings and limits: There were mostly white British donors and more females than males, and clonal diversity was possibly underestimated. Among those given AZD1222, only 6 or 7 were seropositive at baseline. Receipt of two AZD1222 doses was followed by a rise in Spike-specific TCR breadth and depth.

Libraries were prepared by immunoSEQ multiplex PCR; TCRdb keeps only in-frame clonotypes and omits some of them. The data show tens of thousands of clones, roughly 86% seen once. The CDR3 is made up of 14 amino acids. Trimming pared 2 bases from V and 4 bases from J, leaving 9 bases between. The germline gives CDR1 SGHDT, CDR2 YYEEEE. Sequenced material: peripheral blood, taken on day 0 of MenACWY control vaccination. This chain joins TRBV5-6 and TRBJ1-4, with D possibly matching TRBD1 (5 bases). The origin of this receptor is an adult in good health. The CDR3 reads CASSFWGINEKLFF. Written as DNA, the CDR3 is TGTGCCAGCAGCTTCTGGGGGATTAATGAAAAACTGTTTTTT.